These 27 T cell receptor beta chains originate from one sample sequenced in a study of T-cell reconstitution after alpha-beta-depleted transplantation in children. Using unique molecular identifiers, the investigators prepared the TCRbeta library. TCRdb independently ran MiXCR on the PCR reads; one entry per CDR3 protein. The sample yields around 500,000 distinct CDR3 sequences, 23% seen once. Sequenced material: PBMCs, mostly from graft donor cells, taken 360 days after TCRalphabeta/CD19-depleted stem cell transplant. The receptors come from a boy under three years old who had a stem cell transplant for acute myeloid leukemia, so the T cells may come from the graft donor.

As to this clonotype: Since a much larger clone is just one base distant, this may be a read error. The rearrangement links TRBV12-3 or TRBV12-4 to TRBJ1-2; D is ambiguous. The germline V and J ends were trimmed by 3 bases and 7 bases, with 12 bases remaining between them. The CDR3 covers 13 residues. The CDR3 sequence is CASSLVSDTGYTF. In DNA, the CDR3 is TGTGCCAGCAGTTTGGTCAGTGACACTGGCTACACCTTC.

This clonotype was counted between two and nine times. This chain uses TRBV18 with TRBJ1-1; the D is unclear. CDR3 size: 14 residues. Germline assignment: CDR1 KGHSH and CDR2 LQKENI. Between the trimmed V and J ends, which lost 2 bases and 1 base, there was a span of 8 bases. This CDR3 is CASSPTLGNTEAFF. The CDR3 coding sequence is TGTGCCAGCTCACCAACATTGGGGAACACTGAAGCTTTCTTT.

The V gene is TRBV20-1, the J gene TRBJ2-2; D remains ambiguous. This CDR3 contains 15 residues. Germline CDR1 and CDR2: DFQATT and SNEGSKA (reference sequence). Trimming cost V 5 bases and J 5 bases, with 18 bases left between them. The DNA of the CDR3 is TGCAGTGCTCTAGGAAGGAGCACAAGGACCGGGGAGCTGTTTTTT. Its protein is CSALGRSTRTGELFF.

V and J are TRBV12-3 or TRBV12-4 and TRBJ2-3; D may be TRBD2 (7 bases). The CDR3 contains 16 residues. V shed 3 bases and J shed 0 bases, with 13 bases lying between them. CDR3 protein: CASSFPGGHSTDTQYF. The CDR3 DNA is TGTGCCAGCAGTTTCCCGGGGGGCCATAGCACAGATACGCAGTATTTT.

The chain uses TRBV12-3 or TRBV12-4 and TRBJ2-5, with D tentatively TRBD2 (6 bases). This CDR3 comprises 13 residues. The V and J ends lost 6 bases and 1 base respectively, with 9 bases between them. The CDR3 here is CASSGGTQETQYF. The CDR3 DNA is TGTGCCAGCAGCGGGGGTACCCAAGAGACCCAGTACTTC.

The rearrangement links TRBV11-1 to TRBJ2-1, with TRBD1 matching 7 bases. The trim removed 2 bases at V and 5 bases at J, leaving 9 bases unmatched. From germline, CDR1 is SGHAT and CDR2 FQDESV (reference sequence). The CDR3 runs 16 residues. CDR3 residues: CASSLIEDRPNNEQFF. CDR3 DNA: TGTGCCAGCAGCTTAATAGAGGACAGGCCAAACAATGAGCAGTTCTTC.

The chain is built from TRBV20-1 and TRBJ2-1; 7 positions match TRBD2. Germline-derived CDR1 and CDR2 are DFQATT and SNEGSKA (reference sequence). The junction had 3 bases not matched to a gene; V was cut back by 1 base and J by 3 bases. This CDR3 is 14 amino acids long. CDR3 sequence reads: CSARVRTSYNEQFF. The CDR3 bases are TGCAGTGCTAGAGTTAGGACTAGCTACAATGAGCAGTTCTTC.

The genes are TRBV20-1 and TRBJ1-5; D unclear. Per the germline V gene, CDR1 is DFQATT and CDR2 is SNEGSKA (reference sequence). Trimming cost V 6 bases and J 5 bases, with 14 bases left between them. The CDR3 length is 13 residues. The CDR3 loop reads CSAGRSSHQPQHF. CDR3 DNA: TGCAGTGCGGGAAGGTCCTCCCATCAGCCCCAGCATTTT.

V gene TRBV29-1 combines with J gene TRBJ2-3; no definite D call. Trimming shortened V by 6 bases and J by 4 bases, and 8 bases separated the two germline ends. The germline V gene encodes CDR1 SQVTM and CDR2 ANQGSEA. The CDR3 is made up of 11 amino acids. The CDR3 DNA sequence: TGCAGCGTAAGGGTGGCAGATACGCAGTATTTT. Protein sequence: CSVRVADTQYF.

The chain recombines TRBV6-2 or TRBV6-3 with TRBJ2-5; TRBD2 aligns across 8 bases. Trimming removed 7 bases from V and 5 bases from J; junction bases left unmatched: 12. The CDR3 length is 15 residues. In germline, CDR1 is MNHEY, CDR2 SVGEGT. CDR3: CASTAASGLVETQYF. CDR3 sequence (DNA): TGTGCCAGCACAGCGGCTAGCGGGTTAGTGGAGACCCAGTACTTC.

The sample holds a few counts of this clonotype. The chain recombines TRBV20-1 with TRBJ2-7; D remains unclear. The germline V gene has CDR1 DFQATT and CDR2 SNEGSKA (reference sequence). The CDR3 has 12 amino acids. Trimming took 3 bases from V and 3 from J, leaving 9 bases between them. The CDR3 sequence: CSASDLLYEQYF. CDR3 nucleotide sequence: TGCAGTGCTAGCGACCTACTCTACGAGCAGTACTTC.

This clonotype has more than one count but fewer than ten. The CDR3 nucleotides read TGTGCCAGCAGCCTACAGCCCCCTAGGCAGTACGTC. Its translation is CASSLQPPRQYV. The chain carries TRBV9 and TRBJ2-7; D ambiguous. This CDR3 has 12 residues. Trimming left V 4 bases short and J 9 bases short, with 14 bases between. The V gene's germline CDR1 is SGDLS and CDR2 YYNGEE.

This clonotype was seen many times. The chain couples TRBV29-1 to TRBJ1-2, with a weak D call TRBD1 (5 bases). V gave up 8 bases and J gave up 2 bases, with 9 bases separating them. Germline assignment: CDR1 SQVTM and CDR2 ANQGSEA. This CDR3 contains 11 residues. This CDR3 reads CSSGDNYGYTF. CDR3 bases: TGCAGCAGTGGGGACAACTATGGCTACACCTTC.

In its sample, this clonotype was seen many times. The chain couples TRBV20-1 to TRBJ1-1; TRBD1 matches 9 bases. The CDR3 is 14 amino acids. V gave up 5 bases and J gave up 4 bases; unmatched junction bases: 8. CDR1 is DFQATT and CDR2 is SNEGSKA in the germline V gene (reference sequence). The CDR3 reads CSAAHRGQGTEAFF. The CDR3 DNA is TGCAGTGCTGCACACAGGGGGCAGGGCACTGAAGCTTTCTTT.

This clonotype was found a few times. The CDR3 region has the DNA TGTGCCGTAGGGACGGGGCGGGGTGGCTACACCTTC. This codes for CAVGTGRGGYTF. This chain uses TRBV28 with TRBJ1-2; D perhaps matches TRBD1 (5 bases). V lost 11 bases and J lost 7, with 17 bases in between. CDR3 length equals 12 residues. Germline V lookup: CDR1 MDHEN, CDR2 SYDVKM.

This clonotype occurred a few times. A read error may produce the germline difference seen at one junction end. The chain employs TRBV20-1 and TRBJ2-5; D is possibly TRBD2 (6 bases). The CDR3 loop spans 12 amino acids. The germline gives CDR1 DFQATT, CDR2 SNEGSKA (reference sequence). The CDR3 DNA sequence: TGCAGTGCTAGAGATTGGCCGGGACTCCATGTCTTC. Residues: CSARDWPGLHVF.

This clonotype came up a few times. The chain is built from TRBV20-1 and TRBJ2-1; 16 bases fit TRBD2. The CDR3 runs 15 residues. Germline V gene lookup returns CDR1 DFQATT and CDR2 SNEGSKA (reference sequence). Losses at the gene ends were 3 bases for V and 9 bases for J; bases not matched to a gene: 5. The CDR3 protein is CSARGLAGGQGEQFF. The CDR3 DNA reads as TGCAGTGCTAGGGGACTAGCGGGGGGGCAGGGTGAGCAGTTCTTC.

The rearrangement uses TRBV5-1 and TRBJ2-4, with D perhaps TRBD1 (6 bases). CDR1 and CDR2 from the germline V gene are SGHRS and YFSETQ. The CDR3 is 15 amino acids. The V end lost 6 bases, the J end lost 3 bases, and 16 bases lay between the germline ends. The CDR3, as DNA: TGCGCCAGCACCCCGACAGGAGCCCGCAAAAACATTCAGTACTTC. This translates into CASTPTGARKNIQYF.

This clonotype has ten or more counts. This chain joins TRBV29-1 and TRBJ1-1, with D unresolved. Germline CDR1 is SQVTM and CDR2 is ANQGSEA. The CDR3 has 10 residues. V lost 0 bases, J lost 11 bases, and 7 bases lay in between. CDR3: CSVEEGSAFF. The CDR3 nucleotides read TGCAGCGTTGAAGAGGGTTCTGCTTTCTTT.

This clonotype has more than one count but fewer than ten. The CDR3 coding sequence is TGTGCCAGCAGTTATGAATATGGAAGCGGGACAGATACGCAGTATTTT. It specifies CASSYEYGSGTDTQYF. The chain uses TRBV6-5 and TRBJ2-3; a weak D match, TRBD2 (6 bases). From germline, CDR1 is MNHEY and CDR2 SVGAGI. V was clipped by 3 bases and J by 3 bases, with 16 bases between them. The CDR3 covers 16 residues.

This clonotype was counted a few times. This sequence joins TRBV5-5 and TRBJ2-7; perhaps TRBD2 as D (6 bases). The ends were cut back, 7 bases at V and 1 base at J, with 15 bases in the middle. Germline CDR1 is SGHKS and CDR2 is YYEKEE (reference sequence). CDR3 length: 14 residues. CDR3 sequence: CASGSEGLSYEQYF. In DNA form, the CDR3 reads TGTGCCAGCGGCTCGGAGGGGCTTTCCTACGAGCAGTACTTC.

Here the CDR3 reads CASSLPGNHEQYF. CDR3 nucleotides: TGTGCCAGCAGTTTACCAGGGAACCACGAGCAGTACTTC. The rearrangement joins TRBV12-3 or TRBV12-4 to TRBJ2-7; TRBD1 might be the D (5 bases). There are 13 residues in the CDR3. V lost 2 bases, J lost 5 bases, and 10 bases lay in between.

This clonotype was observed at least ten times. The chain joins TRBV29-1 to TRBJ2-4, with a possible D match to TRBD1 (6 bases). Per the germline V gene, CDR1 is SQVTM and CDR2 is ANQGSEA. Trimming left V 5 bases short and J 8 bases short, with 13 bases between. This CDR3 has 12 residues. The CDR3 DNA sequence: TGCAGCGTTCTCGACAGGTCGGACATTCAGTACTTC. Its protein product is CSVLDRSDIQYF.

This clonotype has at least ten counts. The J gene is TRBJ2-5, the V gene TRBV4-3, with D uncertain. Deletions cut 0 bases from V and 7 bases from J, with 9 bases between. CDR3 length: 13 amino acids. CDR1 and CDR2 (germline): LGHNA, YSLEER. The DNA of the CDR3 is TGCGCCAGCAGCCAAGAATTCGAAGCGACCCAGTACTTC. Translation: CASSQEFEATQYF.

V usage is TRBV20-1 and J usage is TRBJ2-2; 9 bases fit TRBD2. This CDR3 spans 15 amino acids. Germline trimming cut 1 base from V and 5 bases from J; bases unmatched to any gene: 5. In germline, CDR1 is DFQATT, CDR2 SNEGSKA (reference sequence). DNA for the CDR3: TGCAGTGCTAGAGCTCCCCTAGCGGGGACCGGGGAGCTGTTTTTT. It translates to CSARAPLAGTGELFF.

The CDR3 reads CATSEGLSDSGANVLTF. DNA of the CDR3: TGTGCCACCAGTGAGGGTTTATCGGACTCTGGGGCCAACGTCCTGACTTTC. The chain has TRBV24-1 and TRBJ2-6; no clear D. The CDR3 spans 17 residues. Trimming shortened V by 4 bases and J by 0 bases, and 12 bases separated the two germline ends. Looked up from germline, CDR1 is KGHDR and CDR2 is SFDVKD.

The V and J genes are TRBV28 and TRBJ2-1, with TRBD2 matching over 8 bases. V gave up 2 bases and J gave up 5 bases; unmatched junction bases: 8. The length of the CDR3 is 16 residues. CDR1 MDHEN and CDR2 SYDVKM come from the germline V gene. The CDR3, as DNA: TGTGCCAGCAGTTTAAGTGGTAGCGGGGCTGACAATGAGCAGTTCTTC. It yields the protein CASSLSGSGADNEQFF.